Shown below are 4 T cell receptor beta chains from a single sample sequenced in a study of PD-1 blockade in mismatch repair-deficient tumors. The repertoire was sequenced with immunoSEQ multiplex PCR; TCRdb's copy has only in-frame clones and lacks some. The sample has about 68,000 clones, around 73% seen once. Sample: peripheral blood, taken 2 weeks after starting pembrolizumab. These receptors all stem from an adult with mismatch repair-deficient cancer.

Only one count was recorded for this clone. This chain connects TRBV11-1 to TRBJ1-1, with a tentative D call TRBD1 (5 bases). This CDR3 contains 16 residues. The germline V gene has CDR1 SGHAT and CDR2 FQDESV (reference sequence). The V end was cut by 6 bases, the J end by 4 bases, with 21 bases between. In DNA, the CDR3 is TGTGCCAGCAGTTTCAAAGGGTTACGGGGCAGCACTGAAGCTTTCTTT. Protein: CASSFKGLRGSTEAFF.

The V and J genes are TRBV7-2 and TRBJ1-1, with 10 bases that match TRBD1. The CDR3 runs to 15 residues. V was clipped by 5 bases and J by 5 bases; unmatched bases: 8. Germline CDR1 reads SGHTA; CDR2 reads FQGNSA. The CDR3 bases are TGTGCCAGCAGCCCGAGGACAGGGGGGGGGACTGAAGCTTTCTTT. The encoded protein is CASSPRTGGGTEAFF.

The chain uses TRBV9 and TRBJ2-7, with D perhaps TRBD1 or TRBD2 (5 bases each). The length of the CDR3 is 15 residues. The germline CDR1 and CDR2 sequences are SGDLS and YYNGEE. V was clipped by 4 bases and J by 3 bases, with 17 bases between them. This CDR3 reads CASSPTARGNYEQYF. The CDR3 DNA reads TGTGCCAGCAGCCCGACCGCGAGGGGAAACTACGAGCAGTACTTC. Full variable domain (remainder filled in from reference TRBV9 and TRBJ2-7): DSGVTQTPKHLITATGQRVTLRCSPRSGDLSVYWYQQSLDQGLQFLIQYYNGEERAKGNILERFSAQQFPDLHSELNLSSLELGDSALYFCASSPTARGNYEQYFGPGTRLTVT.

V and J are TRBV4-1 and TRBJ2-3; 9 positions agree with TRBD2. Germline loops: CDR1 MGHRA, CDR2 YSYEKL. The trim removed 0 bases at V and 9 bases at J, leaving 10 bases unmatched. This CDR3 is built from 16 residues. CDR3 nucleotides: TGCGCCAGCAGCCAAGACGCGGGAGGGGAATTGGGGACGCAGTATTTT. It is translated as CASSQDAGGELGTQYF.